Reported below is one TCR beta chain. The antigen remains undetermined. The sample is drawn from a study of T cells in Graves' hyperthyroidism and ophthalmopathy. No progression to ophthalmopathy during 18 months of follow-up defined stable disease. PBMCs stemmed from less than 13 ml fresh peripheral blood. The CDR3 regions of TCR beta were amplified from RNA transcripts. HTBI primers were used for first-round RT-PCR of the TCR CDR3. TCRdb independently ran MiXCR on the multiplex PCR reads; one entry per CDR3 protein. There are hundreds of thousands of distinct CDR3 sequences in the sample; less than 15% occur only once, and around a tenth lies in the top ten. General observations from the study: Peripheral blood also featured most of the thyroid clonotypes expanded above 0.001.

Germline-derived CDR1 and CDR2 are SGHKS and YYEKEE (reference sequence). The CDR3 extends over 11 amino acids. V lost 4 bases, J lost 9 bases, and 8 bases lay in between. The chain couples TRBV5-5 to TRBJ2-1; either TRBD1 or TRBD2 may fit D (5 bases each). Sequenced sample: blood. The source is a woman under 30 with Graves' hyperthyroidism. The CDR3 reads CASSPGTEQFF. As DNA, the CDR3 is TGTGCCAGCAGCCCTGGGACTGAGCAGTTCTTC.